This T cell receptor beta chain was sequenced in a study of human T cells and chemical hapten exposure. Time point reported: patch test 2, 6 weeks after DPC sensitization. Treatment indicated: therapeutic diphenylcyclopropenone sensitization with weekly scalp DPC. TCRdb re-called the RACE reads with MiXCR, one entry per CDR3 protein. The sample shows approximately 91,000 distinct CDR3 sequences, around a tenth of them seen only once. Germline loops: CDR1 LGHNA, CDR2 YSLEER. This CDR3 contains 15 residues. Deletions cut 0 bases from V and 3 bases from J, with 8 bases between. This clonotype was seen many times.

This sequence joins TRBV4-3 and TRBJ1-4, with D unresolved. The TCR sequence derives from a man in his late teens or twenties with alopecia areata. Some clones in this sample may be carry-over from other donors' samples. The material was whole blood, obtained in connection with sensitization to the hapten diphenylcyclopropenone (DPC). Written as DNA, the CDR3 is TGCGCCAGCAGCCAAGATAGTGCAGCTAATGAAAAACTGTTTTTT. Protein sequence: CASSQDSAANEKLFF.